The 12 T cell receptor beta chains in this list originate from one sample, sequenced in a study of cytomegalovirus exposure and HLA in healthy donors. The PCR employed 60 Vbeta primers together with 13 Jbeta primers. Repertoires were generated with immunoSEQ multiplex PCR, while TCRdb's copy carries only in-frame clones and drops some. The repertoire includes roughly 120,000 clones, around 80% of them detected once, and less than 6.5% sits in the top ten. Sequencing used PBMCs. These receptors all stem from a man aged 25-45 years in good health and CMV-seronegative.

In DNA form, the CDR3 reads TGTGCCAGCTCACCGGACGGGACAAAAAACACAGATACGCAGTATTTT. It yields the protein CASSPDGTKNTDTQYF. The rearrangement joins TRBV18 to TRBJ2-3, with D perhaps TRBD1 (6 bases). V was shortened by 3 bases and J by 2 bases, with 15 bases between the two germline ends. Germline loops: CDR1 KGHSH, CDR2 LQKENI. The CDR3 has 16 amino acids.

The chain recombines TRBV2 with TRBJ2-3, with 9 bases that match TRBD1. V lost 6 bases to trimming and J lost 1 base; unmatched junction nucleotides: 5. Germline-derived CDR1 and CDR2 are SNHLY and FYNNEI. The CDR3 is 15 amino acids. The CDR3 reads CASRGQGLRTDTQYF. The CDR3 nucleotides read TGTGCCAGCAGGGGACAGGGTCTTCGCACAGATACGCAGTATTTT. The full variable domain, its missing parts supplied by reference TRBV2 and TRBJ2-3, is EPEVTQTPSHQVTQMGQEVILRCVPISNHLYFYWYRQILGQKVEFLVSFYNNEISEKSEIFDDQFSVERPDGSNFTLKIRSTKLEDSAMYFCASRGQGLRTDTQYFGPGTRLTVL.

The V call is TRBV15, the J call TRBJ2-6, with D hard to call. The germline V gene encodes CDR1 LNHNV and CDR2 YYDKDF (reference sequence). The CDR3 totals 16 residues. Trimming pared 1 base from V and 1 base from J, leaving 8 bases between. The CDR3 sequence is CATSRGSVSGANVLTF. The CDR3 DNA follows: TGTGCCACCAGCAGAGGGTCGGTTTCTGGGGCCAACGTCCTGACTTTC.

This chain connects TRBV4-3 to TRBJ1-4; D gene unclear. The V end lost 1 base, the J end lost 5 bases, and 8 bases lay between the germline ends. This CDR3 spans 14 amino acids. In germline, CDR1 is LGHNA, CDR2 YSLEER. CDR3 DNA: TGCGCCAGCAGCCAAGGTTCGGAGAATGAAAAACTGTTTTTT. Translation gives CASSQGSENEKLFF.

V usage is TRBV6-5 and J usage is TRBJ1-6; perhaps TRBD1 as D (5 bases). CDR1 MNHEY and CDR2 SVGAGI come from the germline V gene. The CDR3 extends over 15 amino acids. Trimming removed 5 bases from V and 7 bases from J, with 15 bases in between. The CDR3 DNA reads TGTGCCAGCAGTGCTACCCAGGCAGGGAATTCACCCCTCCACTTT. Translation: CASSATQAGNSPLHF.

The chain combines TRBV5-1 with TRBJ1-5, with 7 bases that match TRBD1. CDR3 length: 14 residues. V gave up 4 bases and J gave up 2 bases; unmatched junction bases: 3. The germline gives CDR1 SGHRS, CDR2 YFSETQ. The CDR3: CASSQGTGNQPQHF. For the CDR3, the DNA is TGCGCCAGCAGCCAGGGGACAGGCAATCAGCCCCAGCATTTT.

The chain combines TRBV30 with TRBJ2-3, with 8 bases aligning to TRBD1. The CDR3 covers 17 residues. Germline-derived CDR1 and CDR2 are GTSNPN and SVGIG (reference sequence). V lost 3 bases to trimming and J lost 4 bases; unmatched junction nucleotides: 15. CDR3 in amino acids: CAWRNFNRGKAADTQYF. DNA for the CDR3: TGTGCCTGGAGGAACTTCAACAGGGGGAAGGCGGCAGATACGCAGTATTTT.

The chain combines TRBV5-1 with TRBJ2-1; the match to TRBD2 covers 9 bases. Germline V lookup: CDR1 SGHRS, CDR2 YFSETQ. The CDR3 is made up of 15 amino acids. After removal of 4 bases from V and 7 bases from J, the junction contained 9 bases not matched to a gene. The CDR3 nucleotides read TGCGCCAGCAGCCTCGGGATAGCGGGGGTTAATGAGCAGTTCTTC. This codes for CASSLGIAGVNEQFF. The full variable domain, its missing parts supplied by reference TRBV5-1 and TRBJ2-1, is KAGVTQTPRYLIKTRGQQVTLSCSPISGHRSVSWYQQTPGQGLQFLFEYFSETQRNKGNFPGRFSGRQFSNSRSEMNVSTLELGDSALYLCASSLGIAGVNEQFFGPGTRLTVL.

The chain carries TRBV11-2 and TRBJ1-1; D might be TRBD1 (6 bases). V lost 7 bases and J 6 bases, leaving 15 bases between the germline ends. The germline gives CDR1 SGHAT, CDR2 FQNNGV. This CDR3 is 13 amino acids long. CDR3 nucleotides: TGTGCCAGCAACAGAAATCAGGGGCCTGAAGCTTTCTTT. It specifies CASNRNQGPEAFF.

This clone showed up just a few times. The chain joins TRBV15 to TRBJ2-3, with TRBD1 matching 7 bases. This CDR3 comprises 16 residues. Germline V gives CDR1 LNHNV, CDR2 YYDKDF (reference sequence). The V and J ends lost 4 bases and 5 bases, in that order; junction bases with no gene match: 12. The CDR3 loop reads CATSINDRVQVDTQYF. Here the CDR3 DNA reads TGTGCCACCAGCATAAATGACAGGGTACAGGTAGATACGCAGTATTTT.

This clone was seen a handful of times. The chain uses TRBV4-2 and TRBJ2-7; D might be TRBD1 (5 bases). The CDR3 has 16 amino acids. In germline, CDR1 is LGHNA, CDR2 YNFKEQ. V lost 0 bases, J lost 2 bases, and 14 bases lay in between. The CDR3 DNA sequence: TGTGCCAGCAGCCAAGATGAGGCAGGGCCTACCTACGAGCAGTACTTC. It codes for CASSQDEAGPTYEQYF.

The chain joins TRBV4-3 to TRBJ2-3; D is undetermined. This CDR3 is 13 amino acids long. In germline, CDR1 is LGHNA, CDR2 YSLEER. The V and J ends lost 4 bases and 5 bases respectively, with 10 bases between them. In DNA form, the CDR3 reads TGCGCCAGCAGCCTCGAGAGAAGAGATACGCAGTATTTT. Amino acid sequence: CASSLERRDTQYF.